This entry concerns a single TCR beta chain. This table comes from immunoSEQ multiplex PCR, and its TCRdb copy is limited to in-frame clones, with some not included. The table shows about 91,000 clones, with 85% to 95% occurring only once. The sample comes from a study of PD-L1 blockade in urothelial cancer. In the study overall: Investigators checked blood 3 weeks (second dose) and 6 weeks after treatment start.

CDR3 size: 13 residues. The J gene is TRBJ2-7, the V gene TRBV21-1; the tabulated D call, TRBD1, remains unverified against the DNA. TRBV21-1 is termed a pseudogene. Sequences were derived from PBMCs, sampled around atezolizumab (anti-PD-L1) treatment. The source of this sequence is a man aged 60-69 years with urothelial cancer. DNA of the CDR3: TGTGCCAGCAACCGGACAGAGGCCTACGAGCAGTACTTC. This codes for CASNRTEAYEQYF.